Following are 30 T cell receptor beta chains from one sample sequenced in a study of T-cell memory formation after mild COVID-19. TCRdb re-called the 5' RACE reads with MiXCR, one entry per CDR3 protein. Of approximately 580,000 distinct CDR3 sequences in the sample, around 21% were seen once. The sequenced material came from PBMCs or a T cell subset sorted from them (not recorded which). These receptors were obtained from an adult woman who had mild COVID-19 (a few samples of this study predate the infection). Cell type and time point are not known.

This chain uses TRBV7-9 with TRBJ2-7; 7 bases fit TRBD2. V lost 5 bases, J lost 0 bases, and 7 bases stayed unmatched. The germline V gene has CDR1 SEHNR and CDR2 FQNEAQ (reference sequence). This CDR3 is built from 15 residues. The DNA for the CDR3 is TGTGCCAGCAGCCACCTGCGGGAGTCCTCCTACGAGCAGTACTTC. It encodes CASSHLRESSYEQYF.

The chain uses TRBV20-1 and TRBJ2-3; 7 positions match TRBD2. The CDR3 is made up of 15 amino acids. J gave up 2 bases and V 5 bases, and 10 bases lay outside the gene matches. Germline V gene sequence: CDR1 DFQATT, CDR2 SNEGSKA (reference sequence). The CDR3 DNA reads as TGCAGTGCTGCCATGACTAGCCCCCTCACAGATACGCAGTATTTT. It yields the protein CSAAMTSPLTDTQYF.

The gene calls are TRBV11-2 and TRBJ2-1; TRBD1 matches at 12 bases. Germline CDR1 SGHAT, CDR2 FQNNGV. This CDR3 has 16 amino acids. The junction had 13 bases not matched to a gene; V was cut back by 6 bases and J by 10 bases. The CDR3, as DNA: TGTGCCAGCAGGACCATACGGGACAGGGGGCAAGAGGAGCAGTTCTTC. Translated: CASRTIRDRGQEEQFF. The full variable domain, in which reference TRBV11-2 and TRBJ2-1 provide the parts outside the CDR3, is EAGVAQSPRYKIIEKRQSVAFWCNPISGHATLYWYQQILGQGPKLLIQFQNNGVVDDSQLPKDRFSAERLKGVDSTLKIQPAKLEDSAVYLCASRTIRDRGQEEQFFGPGTRLTVL.

This clonotype was seen a handful of times. The genes are TRBV20-1 and TRBJ1-5, with D uncertain. Per the germline V gene, CDR1 is DFQATT and CDR2 is SNEGSKA (reference sequence). The CDR3 loop spans 14 amino acids. Deletions cut 0 bases from V and 2 bases from J, with 8 bases between. CDR3 residues: CSAREGSGNQPQHF. CDR3 bases: TGCAGTGCTAGAGAAGGGTCAGGCAATCAGCCCCAGCATTTT.

The count of this clonotype is one. This chain uses TRBV20-1 with TRBJ2-7; 7 nucleotides align to TRBD1. The CDR3 length is 14 residues. Germline loops: CDR1 DFQATT, CDR2 SNEGSKA (reference sequence). The junction had 7 bases not matched to a gene; V was cut back by 3 bases and J by 2 bases. The CDR3 region has the DNA TGCAGTGCTAGTGGACAGGCAAGGACCTACGAGCAGTACTTC. It translates to CSASGQARTYEQYF.

A few counts support this clonotype. This rearrangement joins TRBV20-1 to TRBJ2-4; 8 nucleotides align to TRBD2. CDR1 is DFQATT and CDR2 is SNEGSKA in the germline V gene (reference sequence). This CDR3 contains 14 residues. The V and J ends lost 1 base and 7 bases, in that order; junction bases with no gene match: 6. CDR3: CSARAAGGGNIQYF. CDR3 nucleotides: TGCAGTGCTAGAGCGGCGGGAGGTGGCAACATTCAGTACTTC.

This clonotype was found a few times. The CDR3 protein is CASSLLSGGSDTQYF. CDR3 in DNA: TGTGCCAGCAGCTTACTCTCGGGAGGGTCAGATACGCAGTATTTT. The gene calls are TRBV7-6 and TRBJ2-3; TRBD2 aligns across 8 bases. CDR3 length: 15 residues. Per the germline V gene, CDR1 is SGHVS and CDR2 is FNYEAQ. V dropped 2 bases and J dropped 4; count of bases not matched to a gene: 5.

This chain connects TRBV19 to TRBJ2-3, with 12 bases lining up with TRBD1. The V and J ends lost 7 bases and 7 bases, in that order; junction bases with no gene match: 15. This CDR3 is 17 amino acids long. Germline values: CDR1 LNHDA, CDR2 SQIVND (reference sequence). The CDR3 nucleotides are TGTGCCAGTAAGCGCCCCGGGACAGGGGGCTCTAACAATACGCAGTATTTT. This sequence encodes CASKRPGTGGSNNTQYF. The full variable domain, its missing parts supplied by reference TRBV19 and TRBJ2-3, is DGGITQSPKYLFRKEGQNVTLSCEQNLNHDAMYWYRQDPGQGLRLIYYSQIVNDFQKGDIAEGYSVSREKKESFPLTVTSAQKNPTAFYLCASKRPGTGGSNNTQYFGPGTRLTVL.

This clonotype has only a few counts. The genes are TRBV28 and TRBJ2-2; D is perhaps TRBD2 (5 bases). The CDR3 is made up of 17 amino acids. V shed 3 bases and J shed 3 bases, with 17 bases lying between them. Germline CDR1 is MDHEN and CDR2 is SYDVKM. As DNA, the CDR3 is TGTGCCAGCAGTTTTGGGCCACGAGGGTTGGACACCGGGGAGCTGTTTTTT. It encodes CASSFGPRGLDTGELFF. Based on the CDR3 plus reference TRBV28 and TRBJ2-2, the full variable domain is DVKVTQSSRYLVKRTGEKVFLECVQDMDHENMFWYRQDPGLGLRLIYFSYDVKMKEKGDIPEGYSVSREKKERFSLILESASTNQTSMYLCASSFGPRGLDTGELFFGEGSRLTVL.

This chain connects TRBV9 to TRBJ1-1, with D possibly TRBD1 on 5 matching bases. This CDR3 contains 14 residues. Between the trimmed V and J ends, which lost 6 bases and 2 bases, there was a span of 14 bases. Germline V gives CDR1 SGDLS, CDR2 YYNGEE. The CDR3 bases are TGTGCCAGCACCCGGGGGGACCTCAACACTGAAGCTTTCTTT. Encoded protein: CASTRGDLNTEAFF.

The gene calls are TRBV6-6 and TRBJ2-1, with TRBD2 matching over 8 bases. Germline V CDR1 and CDR2: MNHNY, SVGAGI (reference sequence). The trim removed 6 bases at V and 9 bases at J, leaving 13 bases unmatched. There are 15 residues in the CDR3. The CDR3 here is CASRPLAGGNSEQFF. The CDR3 nucleotides are TGTGCCAGCAGACCCCTCGCGGGAGGAAATAGTGAGCAGTTCTTC.

The chain has TRBV7-9 and TRBJ2-7; no firm D call. V dropped 1 base and J dropped 3 bases, with 16 bases sitting between them. The CDR3 is 16 amino acids. Germline V CDR1 and CDR2: SEHNR, FQNEAQ (reference sequence). The DNA for the CDR3 is TGTGCCAGCAGCTTAGTTTCTTGGGGTAAAGGCTACGAGCAGTACTTC. Encoded protein: CASSLVSWGKGYEQYF.

This clonotype has just a few counts. This chain uses TRBV7-6 with TRBJ2-5; 12 bases are a match to TRBD1. The CDR3 totals 15 residues. The germline gives CDR1 SGHVS, CDR2 FNYEAQ. Trimming removed 4 bases from V and 5 bases from J; junction bases left unmatched: 5. The DNA for the CDR3 is TGTGCCAGCAGCTCCGGGACAGGGGGCAGGGAGACCCAGTACTTC. The encoded protein is CASSSGTGGRETQYF.

In DNA form, the CDR3 reads TGTGCCAGCAGCCCAAGGAGGGGAGGACCCACAGATACGCAGTATTTT. Translating it yields CASSPRRGGPTDTQYF. This chain joins TRBV9 and TRBJ2-3; D perhaps matches TRBD2 (6 bases). V lost 4 bases to trimming and J lost 2 bases, with 17 bases between them. Germline CDR1 and CDR2: SGDLS and YYNGEE. The CDR3 runs to 16 residues.

The CDR3 reads CASSLRDLFTDTQYF. The CDR3 bases are TGTGCCAGCAGCTTAAGGGACTTGTTCACAGATACGCAGTATTTT. V usage is TRBV11-2 and J usage is TRBJ2-3, with D possibly matching TRBD2 (6 bases). The CDR3 has 15 amino acids. The V and J ends lost 2 bases and 2 bases respectively, with 11 bases between them. Germline CDR1 and CDR2: SGHAT and FQNNGV.

This clonotype was seen at least ten times. The chain recombines TRBV5-1 with TRBJ1-6; 8 nucleotides match TRBD1. The CDR3 consists of 14 residues. Germline loops: CDR1 SGHRS, CDR2 YFSETQ. Germline trimming cut 0 bases from V and 7 bases from J; bases unmatched to any gene: 0. For the CDR3, the DNA is TGCGCCAGCAGCTTGGGGGACAGGAATTCACCCCTCCACTTT. This translates into CASSLGDRNSPLHF.

This clonotype came up a few times. This rearrangement joins TRBV24-1 to TRBJ2-3; 7 bases line up with TRBD1. Germline V lookup: CDR1 KGHDR, CDR2 SFDVKD. The CDR3 covers 13 residues. With 10 bases clipped from V and 0 bases from J, the junction kept 3 bases outside the gene matches. CDR3 sequence: CATSRGSTDTQYF. In nucleotides, the CDR3 is TGTGCCACAAGCAGGGGGAGCACAGATACGCAGTATTTT.

The genes are TRBV21-1 and TRBJ2-7; the table's D call, TRBD1, has no DNA check behind it. TRBV21-1 is tagged as a pseudogene. CDR3 length: 12 residues. In nucleotides, the CDR3 is TGTGCCAGAGGGGCTGGCCCGAGCGAGCAGTACTTC. It specifies CARGAGPSEQYF.

The chain combines TRBV9 with TRBJ2-2, with a possible D match to TRBD1 (6 bases). Germline CDR1 reads SGDLS; CDR2 reads YYNGEE. The V and J ends lost 7 bases and 4 bases respectively, with 17 bases between them. The CDR3 consists of 15 residues. The CDR3 bases are TGTGCCAGCTCGGTATGGCAGGGGAGCACCGGGGAGCTGTTTTTT. This gives the protein CASSVWQGSTGELFF.

This clonotype occurred a few times. V is TRBV6-6 and J is TRBJ1-2, with D possibly matching TRBD1 (6 bases). The CDR3 has 16 amino acids. Per germline, CDR1 MNHNY and CDR2 SVGAGI (reference sequence). With 4 bases removed from V and 7 bases from J, the gap between germline ends came to 22 bases. The CDR3 DNA follows: TGTGCCAGCAGTTTCCAGAAGACTCCGGGACATCCTGGCTACACCTTC. It specifies CASSFQKTPGHPGYTF.

The V and J genes are TRBV7-8 and TRBJ2-5, with 9 bases lining up with TRBD1. Per germline, CDR1 SGHVS and CDR2 FQNEAQ. The CDR3 has 15 amino acids. The V and J ends lost 4 bases and 5 bases, in that order; junction bases with no gene match: 8. CDR3 amino acids: CASSSRTGASETQYF. Written as DNA, the CDR3 is TGTGCCAGCAGCTCGCGGACAGGGGCGAGTGAGACCCAGTACTTC.

The V call is TRBV29-1, the J call TRBJ1-2, with unresolved D. The CDR3 is 14 amino acids. The germline CDR1 and CDR2 sequences are SQVTM and ANQGSEA. V was shortened by 6 bases and J by 7 bases, with 21 bases between the two germline ends. The CDR3 protein is CSVKAYTEVGGYTF. CDR3 nucleotide sequence: TGCAGCGTGAAGGCCTATACAGAGGTCGGTGGCTACACCTTC.

This chain uses TRBV19 with TRBJ2-7, with D possibly called TRBD1 or TRBD2 (6 bases each). Deletions cut 6 bases from V and 2 bases from J, with 14 bases between. CDR3 length: 14 amino acids. Germline loops: CDR1 LNHDA, CDR2 SQIVND (reference sequence). The CDR3 DNA follows: TGTGCCAGTAGCCCCTACAGGGAGGCCTACGAGCAGTACTTC. This encodes CASSPYREAYEQYF.

This sequence joins TRBV2 and TRBJ1-1; D is ambiguous. Germline V lookup: CDR1 SNHLY, CDR2 FYNNEI. CDR3 length: 12 residues. The germline V and J ends were trimmed by 6 bases and 11 bases, with 16 bases remaining between them. In DNA, the CDR3 is TGTGCCAGCAGGAAGCTTAACGGAGCGGCTTTCTTT. Translating gives CASRKLNGAAFF.

This chain uses TRBV20-1 with TRBJ2-7; 10 bases line up with TRBD1. The V and J ends lost 2 bases and 6 bases, in that order; junction bases with no gene match: 7. The length of the CDR3 is 14 residues. Looked up from germline, CDR1 is DFQATT and CDR2 is SNEGSKA (reference sequence). This chain's CDR3 is CSARRQGAPREQYF. In nucleotides, the CDR3 is TGCAGTGCTAGACGACAGGGGGCGCCTCGCGAGCAGTACTTC.

J is TRBJ1-1 and V is TRBV3-1; D might be TRBD1 (6 bases). CDR3 length: 13 residues. Germline V gives CDR1 LGHDT, CDR2 YNNKEL (reference sequence). Trimming took 7 bases from V and 4 from J, leaving 13 bases between them. CDR3 sequence reads: CASIGRGGTEAFF. CDR3 nucleotide sequence: TGTGCCAGCATTGGCAGGGGTGGCACTGAAGCTTTCTTT. The variable domain in full, completed from reference TRBV3-1 and TRBJ1-1, reads DTAVSQTPKYLVTQMGNDKSIKCEQNLGHDTMYWYKQDSKKFLKIMFSYNNKELIINETVPNRFSPKSPDKAHLNLHINSLELGDSAVYFCASIGRGGTEAFFGQGTRLTVV.

A few counts support this clonotype. The chain recombines TRBV11-2 with TRBJ1-4; D gene ambiguous. Germline V lookup: CDR1 SGHAT, CDR2 FQNNGV. There are 13 residues in the CDR3. V was trimmed by 3 bases and J by 0 bases, leaving 2 bases between them. As DNA, the CDR3 is TGTGCCAGCAGCTTCTCAACTAATGAAAAACTGTTTTTT. This encodes CASSFSTNEKLFF.

J is TRBJ2-1 and V is TRBV24-1; no reliable D call. V lost 7 bases to trimming and J lost 2 bases, with 11 bases between them. The germline V gene has CDR1 KGHDR and CDR2 SFDVKD. CDR3 length: 14 residues. The CDR3 reads CATSRTPPYNEQFF. CDR3 coding DNA: TGTGCCACCAGCAGGACCCCTCCCTACAATGAGCAGTTCTTC.

The J gene is TRBJ2-3, the V gene TRBV7-8; 9 bases map to TRBD2. This CDR3 has 17 amino acids. Trimming took 1 base from V and 7 from J; bases not matched to a gene: 12. The germline gives CDR1 SGHVS, CDR2 FQNEAQ. The CDR3 spells CASSLGLAGISTNTQYF. The CDR3 bases are TGTGCCAGCAGCTTAGGGCTAGCGGGGATATCAACTAATACGCAGTATTTT.

This rearrangement joins TRBV9 to TRBJ2-1; D gene unclear. The CDR3 is made up of 15 amino acids. The V end lost 6 bases, the J end lost 8 bases, and 21 bases lay between the germline ends. Looked up from germline, CDR1 is SGDLS and CDR2 is YYNGEE. Written as DNA, the CDR3 is TGTGCCAGCACCGTCCAAGGTACGGCCCGGGATGAGCAGTTCTTC. Translating it yields CASTVQGTARDEQFF.